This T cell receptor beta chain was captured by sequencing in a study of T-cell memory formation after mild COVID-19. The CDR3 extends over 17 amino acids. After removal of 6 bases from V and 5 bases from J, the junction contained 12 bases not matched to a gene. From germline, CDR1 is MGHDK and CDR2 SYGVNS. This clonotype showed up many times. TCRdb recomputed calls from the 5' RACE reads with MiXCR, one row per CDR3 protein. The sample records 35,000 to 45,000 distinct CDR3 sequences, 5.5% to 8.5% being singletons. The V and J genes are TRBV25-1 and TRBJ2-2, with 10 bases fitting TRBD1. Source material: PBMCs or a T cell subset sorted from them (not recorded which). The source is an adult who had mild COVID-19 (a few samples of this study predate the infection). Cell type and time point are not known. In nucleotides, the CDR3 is TGTGCCAGCAGATCAGACAGGGACAGGGGTAGTACCGGGGAGCTGTTTTTT. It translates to CASRSDRDRGSTGELFF.